These T cell receptor beta chains were read from a single sample in a study of shared T cell receptors in the human thymus. The repertoire was sequenced with immunoSEQ multiplex PCR; TCRdb's copy has only in-frame clones and lacks some. Among some 640,000 clones listed, around 87% were seen once. The same specimen was also included in a second study, on human thymus T cells.

The sequenced material came from thymocytes. The receptors derive from a boy younger than two with a congenital heart defect. Both conserved end residues are part of each CDR3. The order of the fields is D gene, V gene, J gene, clone size, CDR3 protein, CDR3 DNA. D genes are given only for firm matches. The size field is filled for only some rows; it gives once, few, many or a size class.

TRBD2	TRBV7-2	TRBJ2-5	-	CASSLFITSGTETQYF	TGTGCCAGCAGCTTATTTATAACTAGCGGGACGGAGACCCAGTACTTC
-	TRBV7-6	TRBJ2-5	-	CASAGWTQYF	TGTGCCAGCGCGGGGTGGACCCAGTACTTC
-	TRBV29-1	TRBJ2-3	-	CSVGAEGLITDTQYF	TGCAGCGTCGGTGCTGAGGGACTTATCACAGATACGCAGTATTTT
TRBD1	TRBV28	TRBJ2-7	-	CASSPNGQDPDGAYEQYF	TGTGCCAGCAGTCCTAACGGACAGGACCCCGACGGCGCCTACGAGCAGTACTTC
-	TRBV14	TRBJ2-3	-	CASSQDQAGPSTDTQYF	TGTGCCAGCAGCCAAGATCAGGCGGGGCCTAGCACAGATACGCAGTATTTT
TRBD2	TRBV4-3	TRBJ2-3	-	CASSQVPRPGLAGGLGTDTQYF	TGCGCCAGCAGCCAAGTTCCCCGGCCGGGACTAGCGGGAGGGCTGGGCACAGATACGCAGTATTTT
-	TRBV28	TRBJ2-3	-	CASSPVSPLEPDTQYF	TGTGCCAGCAGTCCCGTTAGCCCCTTAGAGCCAGATACGCAGTATTTT
TRBD1	TRBV28	TRBJ1-5	-	CASSQPGGLGQPQHF	TGTGCCAGCAGCCAACCAGGGGGTTTGGGTCAGCCCCAGCATTTT
TRBD2	TRBV6-5	TRBJ2-1	-	CASSYSGRGGLYEQFF	TGTGCCAGCAGTTACTCGGGTCGGGGGGGCCTTTATGAGCAGTTCTTC
-	TRBV5-6	TRBJ1-4	few	CASSLIAEVGEKLFF	TGTGCCAGCAGCTTGATTGCGGAGGTTGGTGAAAAACTGTTTTTT
TRBD2	TRBV7-9	TRBJ2-2	-	CASSLGIAGVFTGELFF	TGTGCCAGCAGCTTAGGTATAGCGGGTGTCTTCACCGGGGAGCTGTTTTTT
TRBD1	TRBV5-5	TRBJ1-1	-	CASSSWPARTGRRGGTEAFF	TGTGCCAGCAGCTCATGGCCCGCTAGGACAGGTAGGCGTGGGGGCACTGAAGCTTTCTTT
TRBD1	TRBV5-6	TRBJ2-7	-	CASSLRDRDHEQYF	TGTGCCAGCAGCTTGCGGGACAGGGACCACGAGCAGTACTTC
TRBD1	TRBV28	TRBJ1-5	-	CASSDPTGDSNQPQHF	TGTGCCAGCAGCGATCCGACAGGGGATAGCAATCAGCCCCAGCATTTT
-	TRBV19	TRBJ1-5	-	CASRSGRNQPQHF	TGTGCCAGTAGGTCAGGGCGCAATCAGCCCCAGCATTTT
TRBD2	TRBV7-9	TRBJ2-7	-	CASSLDGAGEPLPYEQYF	TGTGCCAGCAGCTTAGACGGCGCGGGAGAGCCCCTGCCCTACGAGCAGTACTTC